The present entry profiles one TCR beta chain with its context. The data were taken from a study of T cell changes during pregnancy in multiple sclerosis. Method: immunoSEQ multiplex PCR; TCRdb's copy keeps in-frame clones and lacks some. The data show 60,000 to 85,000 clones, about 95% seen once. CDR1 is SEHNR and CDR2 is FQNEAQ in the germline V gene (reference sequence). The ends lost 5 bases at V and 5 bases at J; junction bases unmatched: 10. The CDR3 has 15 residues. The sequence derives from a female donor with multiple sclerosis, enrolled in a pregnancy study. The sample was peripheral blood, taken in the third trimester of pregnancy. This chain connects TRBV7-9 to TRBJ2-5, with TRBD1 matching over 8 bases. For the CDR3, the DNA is TGTGCCAGCAGCGACAGCAGGGGGCCTTGGGAGACCCAGTACTTC. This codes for CASSDSRGPWETQYF.